The source of this T cell receptor beta chain is a study of blood T cell repertoires in COVID-19. Overall study context: Donors in the United States, Italy and Spain gave samples during acute or convalescent COVID-19. T cells, B-cell-depleted T cells, or PBMCs provided the cDNA or gDNA that served as material.

In the authors' methods: Amplification with reference gene primers provided the estimates of nucleated cell counts. Here immunoSEQ multiplex PCR was the method, and the copy in TCRdb shows in-frame clones only, minus some. That table supplies the V and J calls and clone size; D and trimming were determined from the DNA. The sample has some 120,000 clones; around nine tenths are singletons. This CDR3 spans 12 amino acids. V gave up 3 bases and J gave up 7 bases, with 6 bases separating them. This TCR was recovered from a man in his forties with acute or convalescent COVID-19. The chain links TRBV12-3 or TRBV12-4 to TRBJ2-2; D is uncertain. Sequencing input: peripheral blood. In DNA, the CDR3 is TGTGCCAGCAGTTTTAGGAGCGGGGAGCTGTTTTTT. It specifies CASSFRSGELFF.